This T cell receptor (beta chain) was profiled in a study of blood T cell repertoires in COVID-19. Germline V gene data show CDR1 as MNHEY and CDR2 as SVGAGI. The CDR3 contains 14 residues. V lost 5 bases and J 0 bases, leaving 9 bases between the germline ends. In the authors' workflow: Amplified reference gene primers provided the basis for estimating nucleated cell counts. Assay used: immunoSEQ multiplex PCR; TCRdb lists only in-frame clones, some missing. That table furnishes V, J and clone size, whereas the DNA furnished D and trimming. In the table there are 75,000 to 90,000 clones, roughly 88% of which are singletons.

The specimen sequenced was peripheral blood. This sequence originates from a woman between 45 and 65 years old in a cohort sampled during active COVID-19. J is TRBJ2-3 and V is TRBV6-5; D perhaps matches TRBD2 (6 bases). The CDR3 region is CASSIGGSTDTQYF. The CDR3 bases are TGTGCCAGCAGTATCGGAGGGAGCACAGATACGCAGTATTTT.